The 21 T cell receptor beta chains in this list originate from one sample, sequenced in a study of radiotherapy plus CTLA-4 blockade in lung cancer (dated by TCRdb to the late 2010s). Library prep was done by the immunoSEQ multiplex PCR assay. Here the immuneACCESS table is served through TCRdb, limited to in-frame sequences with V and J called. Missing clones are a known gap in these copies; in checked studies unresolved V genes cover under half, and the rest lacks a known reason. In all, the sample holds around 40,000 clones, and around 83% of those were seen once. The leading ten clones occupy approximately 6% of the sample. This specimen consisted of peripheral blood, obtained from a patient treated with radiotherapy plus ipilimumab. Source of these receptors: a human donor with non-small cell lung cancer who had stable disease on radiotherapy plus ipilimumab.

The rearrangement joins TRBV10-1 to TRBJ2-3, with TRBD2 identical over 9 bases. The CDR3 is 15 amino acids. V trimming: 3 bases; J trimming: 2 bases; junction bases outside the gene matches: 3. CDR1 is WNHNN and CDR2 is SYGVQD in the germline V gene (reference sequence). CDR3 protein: CASSDSGGSTDTQYF. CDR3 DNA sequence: TGCGCCAGCAGTGACAGCGGGGGGTCCACAGATACGCAGTATTTT.

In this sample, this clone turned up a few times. Here the CDR3 reads CAIGGTGNQPQHF. The CDR3, as DNA: TGTGCCATCGGAGGGACAGGGAATCAGCCCCAGCATTTT. This rearrangement joins TRBV10-3 to TRBJ1-5, with 9 bases lining up with TRBD1. Germline trimming cut 8 bases from V and 4 bases from J; bases unmatched to any gene: 3. The CDR3 spans 13 residues. Germline assignment: CDR1 ENHRY and CDR2 SYGVKD.

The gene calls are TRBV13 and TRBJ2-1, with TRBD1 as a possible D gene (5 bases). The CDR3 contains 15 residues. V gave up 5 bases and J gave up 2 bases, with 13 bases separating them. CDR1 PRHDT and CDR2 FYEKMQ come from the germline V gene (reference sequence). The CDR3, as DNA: TGTGCCAGCAGCCCCCCGTGGGGCCCCTACAATGAGCAGTTCTTC. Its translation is CASSPPWGPYNEQFF.

DNA for the CDR3: TGTGCCAGCAGTGACAGGTTTGAAGTTGAGACCCAGTACTTC. The encoded protein is CASSDRFEVETQYF. This sequence joins TRBV2 and TRBJ2-5; D call uncertain. The CDR3 runs 14 residues. Per germline, CDR1 SNHLY and CDR2 FYNNEI. The V and J ends lost 3 bases and 5 bases respectively, with 13 bases between them.

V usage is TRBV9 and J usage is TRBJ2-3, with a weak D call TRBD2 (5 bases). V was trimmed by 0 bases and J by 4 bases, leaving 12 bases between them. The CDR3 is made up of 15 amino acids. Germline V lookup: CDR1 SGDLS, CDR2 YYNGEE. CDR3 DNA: TGTGCCAGCAGCGTAGGAGGTTGGGAGCCAGATACGCAGTATTTT. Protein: CASSVGGWEPDTQYF. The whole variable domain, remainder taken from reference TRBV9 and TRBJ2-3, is DSGVTQTPKHLITATGQRVTLRCSPRSGDLSVYWYQQSLDQGLQFLIQYYNGEERAKGNILERFSAQQFPDLHSELNLSSLELGDSALYFCASSVGGWEPDTQYFGPGTRLTVL.

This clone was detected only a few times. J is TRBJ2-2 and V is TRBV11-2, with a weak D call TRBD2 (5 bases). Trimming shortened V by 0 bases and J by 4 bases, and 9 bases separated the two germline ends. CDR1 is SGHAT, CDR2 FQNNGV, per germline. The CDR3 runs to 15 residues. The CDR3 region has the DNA TGTGCCAGCAGCTTAGATGACTACCCCACCGGGGAGCTGTTTTTT. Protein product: CASSLDDYPTGELFF.

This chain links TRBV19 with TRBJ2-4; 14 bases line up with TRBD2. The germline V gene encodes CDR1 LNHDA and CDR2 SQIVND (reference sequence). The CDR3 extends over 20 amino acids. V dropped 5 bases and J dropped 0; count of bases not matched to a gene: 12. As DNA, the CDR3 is TGTGCCAGTAGTCTTCAACCGGGACTAGCGGGGGAGATAGCCAAAAACATTCAGTACTTC. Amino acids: CASSLQPGLAGEIAKNIQYF.

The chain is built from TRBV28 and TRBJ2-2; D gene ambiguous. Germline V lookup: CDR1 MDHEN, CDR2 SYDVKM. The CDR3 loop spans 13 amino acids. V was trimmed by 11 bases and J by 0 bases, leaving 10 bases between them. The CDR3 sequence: CAAGYANTGELFF. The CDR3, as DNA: TGTGCCGCCGGGTACGCGAACACCGGGGAGCTGTTTTTT.

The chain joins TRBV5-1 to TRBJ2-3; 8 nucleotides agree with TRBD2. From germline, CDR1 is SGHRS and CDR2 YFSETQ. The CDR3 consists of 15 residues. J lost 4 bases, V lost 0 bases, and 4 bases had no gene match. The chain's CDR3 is CASSLVGRAADTQYF. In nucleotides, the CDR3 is TGCGCCAGCAGCTTGGTCGGGAGGGCCGCAGATACGCAGTATTTT. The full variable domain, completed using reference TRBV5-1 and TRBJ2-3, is KAGVTQTPRYLIKTRGQQVTLSCSPISGHRSVSWYQQTPGQGLQFLFEYFSETQRNKGNFPGRFSGRQFSNSRSEMNVSTLELGDSALYLCASSLVGRAADTQYFGPGTRLTVL.

DNA of the CDR3: TGCGCCAGCAGCCCGACAGGGATGGAGACCCAGTACTTC. Protein product: CASSPTGMETQYF. The rearrangement uses TRBV4-1 and TRBJ2-5; TRBD1 matches 7 bases. The CDR3 spans 13 residues. In germline, CDR1 is MGHRA, CDR2 YSYEKL. V trimming: 4 bases; J trimming: 5 bases; junction bases outside the gene matches: 4.

CDR3 sequence (DNA): TGTGCCAGCAGCGGGGGGAAGTACATTCAGTACTTC. It encodes CASSGGKYIQYF. This rearrangement joins TRBV5-6 to TRBJ2-4; D may be TRBD2 (6 bases). The CDR3 runs to 12 residues. The germline CDR1 and CDR2 sequences are SGHDT and YYEEEE. The ends were cut back, 4 bases at V and 8 bases at J, with 10 bases in the middle.

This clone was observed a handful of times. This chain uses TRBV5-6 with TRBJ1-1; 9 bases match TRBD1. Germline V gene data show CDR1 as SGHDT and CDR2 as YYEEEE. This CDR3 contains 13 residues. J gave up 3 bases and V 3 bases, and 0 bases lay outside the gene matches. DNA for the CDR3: TGTGCCAGCAGCTGGACAGGGGACACTGAAGCTTTCTTT. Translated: CASSWTGDTEAFF.

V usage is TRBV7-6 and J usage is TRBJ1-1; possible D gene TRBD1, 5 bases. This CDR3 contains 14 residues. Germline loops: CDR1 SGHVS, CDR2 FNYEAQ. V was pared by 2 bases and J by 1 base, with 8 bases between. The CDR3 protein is CASSLLGGNTEAFF. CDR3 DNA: TGTGCCAGCAGCTTACTCGGGGGGAACACTGAAGCTTTCTTT.

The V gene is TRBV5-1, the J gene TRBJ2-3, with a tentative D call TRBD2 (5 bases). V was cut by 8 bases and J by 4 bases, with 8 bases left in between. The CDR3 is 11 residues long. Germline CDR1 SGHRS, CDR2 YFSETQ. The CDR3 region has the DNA TGCGCCAGTCGGGGAGCAGATACGCAGTATTTT. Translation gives CASRGADTQYF.

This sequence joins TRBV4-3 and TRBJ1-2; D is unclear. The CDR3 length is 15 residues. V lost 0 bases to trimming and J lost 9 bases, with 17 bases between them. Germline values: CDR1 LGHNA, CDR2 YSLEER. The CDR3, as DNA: TGCGCCAGCAGCCAAGATTACCAGTCGCCCGCAAGCTACACCTTC. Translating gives CASSQDYQSPASYTF.

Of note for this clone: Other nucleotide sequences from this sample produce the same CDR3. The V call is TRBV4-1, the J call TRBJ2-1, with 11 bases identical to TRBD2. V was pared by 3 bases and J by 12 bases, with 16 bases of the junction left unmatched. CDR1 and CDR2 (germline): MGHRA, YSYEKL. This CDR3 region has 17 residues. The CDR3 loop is CASSQLVTSGSPPGQFF. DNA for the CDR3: TGCGCCAGCAGCCAGCTAGTAACTAGCGGGAGTCCCCCCGGGCAGTTCTTC.

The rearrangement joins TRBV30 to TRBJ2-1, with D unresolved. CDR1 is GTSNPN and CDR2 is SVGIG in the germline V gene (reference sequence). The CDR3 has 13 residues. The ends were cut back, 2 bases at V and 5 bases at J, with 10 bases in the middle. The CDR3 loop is CAWSISRHNEQFF. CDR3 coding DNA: TGTGCCTGGAGTATTAGCCGTCACAATGAGCAGTTCTTC.

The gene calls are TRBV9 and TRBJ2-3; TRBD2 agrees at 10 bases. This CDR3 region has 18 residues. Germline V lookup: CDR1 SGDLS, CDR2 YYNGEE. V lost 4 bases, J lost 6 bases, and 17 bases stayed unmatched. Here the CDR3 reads CASSISGRVALLSDTQYF. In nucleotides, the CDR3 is TGTGCCAGCAGCATCAGCGGGAGGGTCGCGCTTTTATCGGATACGCAGTATTTT.

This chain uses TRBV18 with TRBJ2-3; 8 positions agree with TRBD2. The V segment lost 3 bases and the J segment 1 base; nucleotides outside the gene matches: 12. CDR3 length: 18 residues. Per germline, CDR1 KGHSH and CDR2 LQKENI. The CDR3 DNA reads TGTGCCAGCTCACCGCTAGGGCTAGCGGGTTCTCGCACAGATACGCAGTATTTT. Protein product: CASSPLGLAGSRTDTQYF.

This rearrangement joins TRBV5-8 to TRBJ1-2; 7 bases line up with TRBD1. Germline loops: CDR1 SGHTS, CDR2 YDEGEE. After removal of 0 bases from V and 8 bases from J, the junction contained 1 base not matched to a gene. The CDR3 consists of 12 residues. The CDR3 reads CASSLDRGGYTF. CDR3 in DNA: TGTGCCAGCAGCTTGGACAGGGGAGGCTACACCTTC. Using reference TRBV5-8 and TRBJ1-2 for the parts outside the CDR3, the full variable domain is EAGVTQSPTHLIKTRGQQATLRCSPISGHTSVYWYQQALGLGLQFLLWYDEGEERNRGNFPPRFSGRQFPNYSSELNVNALELEDSALYLCASSLDRGGYTFGSGTRLTVV.

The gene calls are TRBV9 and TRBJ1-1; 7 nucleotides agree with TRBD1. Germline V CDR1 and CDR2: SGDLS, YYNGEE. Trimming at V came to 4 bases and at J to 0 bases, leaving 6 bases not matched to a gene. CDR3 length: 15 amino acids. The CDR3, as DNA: TGTGCCAGCAGCCGATCAGGGGGTATGAACACTGAAGCTTTCTTT. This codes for CASSRSGGMNTEAFF.